These 15 T cell receptor beta chains share one sample of origin, sequenced in a study of blood T cell repertoires in COVID-19. The repertoire was sequenced with immunoSEQ multiplex PCR; TCRdb's copy has only in-frame clones and lacks some. Altogether 270,000 or so clones are present, roughly 88% being singletons, with the ten largest covering roughly 2.1%. Sample: PBMCs or T cells enriched from blood (not recorded which). The source of these receptors is a woman aged 40 to 49 with acute COVID-19.

This chain joins TRBV9 and TRBJ2-2; TRBD1 matches 7 bases. J was trimmed by 6 bases and V by 4 bases; bases with no gene match: 6. The CDR3 is 14 amino acids. Germline V lookup: CDR1 SGDLS, CDR2 YYNGEE. The CDR3 DNA reads TGTGCCAGCAGCTTATACAGGGGAGCCGGGGAGCTGTTTTTT. Protein: CASSLYRGAGELFF. Full variable domain (rest looked up from reference TRBV9 and TRBJ2-2): DSGVTQTPKHLITATGQRVTLRCSPRSGDLSVYWYQQSLDQGLQFLIQYYNGEERAKGNILERFSAQQFPDLHSELNLSSLELGDSALYFCASSLYRGAGELFFGEGSRLTVL.

The rearrangement uses TRBV6-5 and TRBJ1-6; 7 nucleotides agree with TRBD1. The CDR3 has 14 amino acids. Losses at the gene ends were 6 bases for V and 10 bases for J; bases not matched to a gene: 9. Germline V lookup: CDR1 MNHEY, CDR2 SVGAGI. In DNA form, the CDR3 reads TGTGCCAGCAGCCTAAGACAGGGATCCTCACCCCTCCACTTT. Encoded protein: CASSLRQGSSPLHF.

The rearrangement joins TRBV11-3 to TRBJ1-2; a possible D gene is TRBD1 (5 bases). Germline assignment: CDR1 SGHNT and CDR2 YENEEA. Trimming cost V 0 bases and J 8 bases, with 13 bases left between them. The CDR3 has 14 residues. CDR3 region: CASSLDSWGGGYTF. The CDR3 DNA reads as TGTGCCAGCAGCTTAGATTCCTGGGGCGGAGGCTACACCTTC. Complete variable domain (other parts from reference TRBV11-3 and TRBJ1-2): EAGVVQSPRYKIIEKKQPVAFWCNPISGHNTLYWYLQNLGQGPELLIRYENEEAVDDSQLPKDRFSAERLKGVDSTLKIQPAELGDSAVYLCASSLDSWGGGYTFGSGTRLTVV.

DNA of the CDR3: TGCAGCGTCGGCCTAGGAGTAAACGAGCAGTACTTC. It specifies CSVGLGVNEQYF. The chain combines TRBV29-1 with TRBJ2-7; no clear D. The V gene's germline CDR1 is SQVTM and CDR2 ANQGSEA. There are 12 residues in the CDR3. With 6 bases removed from V and 5 bases from J, the gap between germline ends came to 14 bases.

The gene calls are TRBV5-8 and TRBJ1-5; TRBD1 agrees at 9 bases. CDR1 SGHTS and CDR2 YDEGEE come from the germline V gene. V shed 3 bases, J shed 6 bases, and the junction held 7 bases outside the gene matches. This CDR3 contains 15 residues. The CDR3 is CASSSGQGLSQPQHF. CDR3 sequence (DNA): TGTGCCAGCAGCTCGGGACAGGGTCTCAGTCAGCCCCAGCATTTT.

This chain joins TRBV27 and TRBJ2-7, with 16 bases identical to TRBD2. From germline, CDR1 is MNHEY and CDR2 SMNVEV (reference sequence). V shed 1 base and J 0 bases; nucleotides not matched to a gene: 6. The CDR3 totals 19 residues. This chain's CDR3 is CASSLFGTSGRVRSYEQYF. In DNA, the CDR3 is TGTGCCAGCAGTTTATTCGGGACTAGCGGGAGGGTCCGCTCCTACGAGCAGTACTTC.

This rearrangement joins TRBV12-3 or TRBV12-4 to TRBJ1-6; no firm D call. This CDR3 comprises 13 residues. Trimming left V 2 bases short and J 9 bases short, with 8 bases between. The CDR3 coding sequence is TGTGCCAGCAGTTTATACCCGGGTTCACCCCTCCACTTT. This gives the protein CASSLYPGSPLHF.

This clone has just a few counts. This rearrangement joins TRBV5-4 to TRBJ2-2; TRBD1 matches 10 bases. The CDR3 is 16 amino acids. Germline loops: CDR1 SGHNT, CDR2 YYREEE (reference sequence). Germline trimming cut 3 bases from V and 6 bases from J; bases unmatched to any gene: 8. The CDR3, as DNA: TGTGCCAGCAGCTCCGGGGGACAGGGGACGGCCGGGGAGCTGTTTTTT. Its translation: CASSSGGQGTAGELFF.

The V and J genes are TRBV10-3 and TRBJ1-2; D is unclear. Deletions cut 3 bases from V and 8 bases from J, with 13 bases between. The CDR3 runs to 13 residues. Germline V gene data show CDR1 as ENHRY and CDR2 as SYGVKD. The CDR3 coding sequence is TGTGCCATCAGTGACGGCCTGACATACGGCTACACCTTC. As protein: CAISDGLTYGYTF.

The chain links TRBV27 to TRBJ2-6; D is perhaps TRBD2 (6 bases). V was clipped by 6 bases and J by 13 bases, with 16 bases between them. CDR1 and CDR2 from the germline V gene are MNHEY and SMNVEV (reference sequence). The CDR3 extends over 13 amino acids. CDR3 amino acids: CASSLPSRGVLTF. Here the CDR3 DNA reads TGTGCCAGCAGCTTACCCTCTCGGGGGGTCCTGACTTTC.

The chain combines TRBV5-1 with TRBJ2-7; D might be TRBD1 (5 bases). CDR3 length: 14 amino acids. Trimming cost V 2 bases and J 2 bases, with 11 bases left between them. Germline CDR1 reads SGHRS; CDR2 reads YFSETQ. The CDR3 nucleotides read TGCGCCAGCAGCTTTTCCACAGGCGCCTACGAGCAGTACTTC. Its protein is CASSFSTGAYEQYF.

This clone was observed once. The gene calls are TRBV27 and TRBJ2-7, with TRBD1 matching over 7 bases. V dropped 4 bases and J dropped 6; count of bases not matched to a gene: 3. The V gene's germline CDR1 is MNHEY and CDR2 SMNVEV (reference sequence). This CDR3 has 12 amino acids. CDR3 sequence: CASSYPGGEQYF. CDR3 DNA: TGTGCCAGCAGTTACCCAGGGGGCGAGCAGTACTTC.

This chain connects TRBV5-1 to TRBJ2-5, with 12 bases lining up with TRBD2. The V gene end was trimmed by 0 bases and the J gene end by 1 base; junction bases not matched to a gene: 7. The CDR3 runs to 18 residues. Germline V lookup: CDR1 SGHRS, CDR2 YFSETQ. The CDR3 sequence is CASSLGRTSGEIQETQYF. In DNA, the CDR3 is TGCGCCAGCAGCTTGGGGCGGACTAGCGGGGAGATCCAAGAGACCCAGTACTTC.

This clone has just one count. The chain links TRBV9 to TRBJ2-1, with TRBD2 matching 13 bases. The CDR3 totals 14 residues. V lost 2 bases to trimming and J lost 8 bases; unmatched junction nucleotides: 1. Germline loops: CDR1 SGDLS, CDR2 YYNGEE. CDR3 sequence (DNA): TGTGCCAGCAGCGTCACTAGCGGGGGGGATGAGCAGTTCTTC. As protein: CASSVTSGGDEQFF.

V and J are TRBV19 and TRBJ1-2; TRBD1 aligns across 7 bases. The CDR3 has 13 amino acids. CDR1 is LNHDA and CDR2 is SQIVND in the germline V gene (reference sequence). Unmatched junction bases numbered 4, after V lost 7 bases and J lost 2 bases. The CDR3, as DNA: TGTGCCAGTATCTCGACAGGGAACTATGGCTACACCTTC. It is translated as CASISTGNYGYTF.